This TCR beta chain was identified in a study of neurological immune-mediated disorders. 5'RACE employing 10-nucleotide random UMIs yielded the cDNA. MiXCR was run by TCRdb on the 5' RACE reads, yielding one entry per CDR3 protein. The table has about 55,000 distinct CDR3 sequences, under 4.5% seen once; the top ten hold around 2%. In germline, CDR1 is MNHEY, CDR2 SVGAGI. There are 14 residues in the CDR3. Germline trimming cut 6 bases from V and 4 bases from J; bases unmatched to any gene: 5. This clonotype was seen at least ten times. The sequence came from a middle-aged woman with multiple sclerosis. Material for sequencing was CD4+ T cells from blood. The chain links TRBV6-5 to TRBJ2-3, with 9 bases identical to TRBD2. CDR3 coding DNA: TGTGCCAGCAGCCGGACTAGCGAGGCAGATACGCAGTATTTT. The encoded protein is CASSRTSEADTQYF.